These 26 T cell receptor beta chains came from one sample sequenced in a study of cytomegalovirus exposure and HLA in healthy donors. The primer mix had 60 Vbeta and 13 Jbeta primers. Libraries were prepared by immunoSEQ multiplex PCR; TCRdb keeps only in-frame clonotypes and omits some of them. Among hundreds of thousands of clones listed, over 70% were seen once. Material for sequencing was PBMCs. These receptors were taken from a woman aged 55-70 years in good health and CMV-seropositive.

This rearrangement joins TRBV7-2 to TRBJ2-1; weak D call: TRBD1 (6 bases). CDR1 and CDR2 from the germline V gene are SGHTA and FQGNSA. The V end lost 4 bases, the J end lost 2 bases, and 15 bases lay between the germline ends. This CDR3 region has 16 residues. The CDR3 coding sequence is TGTGCCAGCAGCTGGTCCAGGGGCTTCCCCTACAATGAGCAGTTCTTC. Encoded protein: CASSWSRGFPYNEQFF.

J is TRBJ1-2 and V is TRBV6-5, with D perhaps matching TRBD1 (6 bases). There are 15 residues in the CDR3. The V and J ends lost 4 bases and 0 bases respectively, with 12 bases between them. The germline gives CDR1 MNHEY, CDR2 SVGAGI. The CDR3 loop reads CASSLTGLANYGYTF. In nucleotides, the CDR3 is TGTGCCAGCAGTTTAACAGGGCTAGCTAACTATGGCTACACCTTC.

J is TRBJ2-5 and V is TRBV2; perhaps TRBD1 as D (5 bases). The V and J ends lost 7 bases and 5 bases respectively, with 14 bases between them. This CDR3 comprises 13 residues. Per germline, CDR1 SNHLY and CDR2 FYNNEI. CDR3 nucleotides: TGTGCCAGCAAAAGACCAGGGTGGGAGACCCAGTACTTC. Its translation is CASKRPGWETQYF. The full variable domain, rest sourced from reference TRBV2 and TRBJ2-5, is EPEVTQTPSHQVTQMGQEVILRCVPISNHLYFYWYRQILGQKVEFLVSFYNNEISEKSEIFDDQFSVERPDGSNFTLKIRSTKLEDSAMYFCASKRPGWETQYFGPGTRLLVL.

The chain is built from TRBV5-8 and TRBJ2-5; D might be TRBD2 (5 bases). Germline V gene lookup returns CDR1 SGHTS and CDR2 YDEGEE. The CDR3 covers 15 residues. Trimming cost V 4 bases and J 9 bases, with 22 bases left between them. Here the CDR3 reads CASSPGGSARAAQYF. The CDR3 DNA reads TGTGCCAGCAGCCCGGGCGGGTCTGCCCGGGCGGCCCAGTACTTC.

The chain recombines TRBV5-1 with TRBJ2-3; D remains ambiguous. Trimming removed 7 bases at V and 1 base at J, with 13 bases between. The CDR3 extends over 14 amino acids. In germline, CDR1 is SGHRS, CDR2 YFSETQ. The CDR3 here is CASRPGSGTDTQYF. In DNA, the CDR3 is TGCGCCAGCCGCCCCGGGTCCGGCACAGATACGCAGTATTTT.

The chain links TRBV6-6 to TRBJ1-2; 9 positions match TRBD1. With V trimmed by 5 bases and J by 8 bases, 9 bases remained unmatched. The CDR3 loop spans 14 amino acids. In germline, CDR1 is MNHNY, CDR2 SVGAGI (reference sequence). CDR3 residues: CASSTPDRGGGYTF. The CDR3 DNA reads as TGTGCCAGCAGTACTCCCGACAGGGGGGGCGGCTACACCTTC.

This chain uses TRBV5-4 with TRBJ2-7; no clear D gene. Trimming stripped 7 bases from V and 3 bases from J, with 5 bases between. The CDR3 sequence is 10 residues long. Germline CDR1 is SGHNT and CDR2 is YYREEE (reference sequence). This chain's CDR3 is CASPYYEQYF. The CDR3 region has the DNA TGTGCCAGCCCGTACTACGAGCAGTACTTC.

This clone occurred once. This rearrangement joins TRBV7-3 to TRBJ2-3; 14 bases line up with TRBD2. V lost 4 bases and J lost 4; bases outside the gene matches: 7. Germline CDR1 is SGHTA and CDR2 is FQGTGA. The CDR3 consists of 17 residues. The CDR3 protein is CASSSATSGGAADTQYF. In DNA, the CDR3 is TGTGCCAGCAGCTCCGCGACTAGCGGGGGGGCCGCAGATACGCAGTATTTT.

CDR3 DNA: TGCGCCAGCAGTCTCGGGACAGAGGGAAACGAGCAGTACTTC. It specifies CASSLGTEGNEQYF. This rearrangement joins TRBV5-1 to TRBJ2-7; TRBD1 matches at 7 bases. Germline V gene lookup returns CDR1 SGHRS and CDR2 YFSETQ. V shed 5 bases and J 5 bases; nucleotides not matched to a gene: 10. CDR3 length: 14 residues.

This clone was counted only a few times. The rearrangement uses TRBV28 and TRBJ2-6, with TRBD2 matching over 7 bases. This CDR3 region has 15 residues. Looked up from germline, CDR1 is MDHEN and CDR2 is SYDVKM. J was trimmed by 2 bases and V by 5 bases; bases with no gene match: 3. The CDR3, as DNA: TGTGCCAGCAGTCTTGGGGGGGCTGGGGCCAACGTCCTGACTTTC. This translates into CASSLGGAGANVLTF.

The rearrangement links TRBV5-1 to TRBJ1-5; D unresolved. Germline CDR1 reads SGHRS; CDR2 reads YFSETQ. The CDR3 spans 16 residues. Deletions cut 4 bases from V and 0 bases from J, with 14 bases between. DNA of the CDR3: TGCGCCAGCAGCCCGAGACGGAACTATAGCAATCAGCCCCAGCATTTT. Its protein product is CASSPRRNYSNQPQHF. The whole variable domain, filled in from reference TRBV5-1 and TRBJ1-5, reads KAGVTQTPRYLIKTRGQQVTLSCSPISGHRSVSWYQQTPGQGLQFLFEYFSETQRNKGNFPGRFSGRQFSNSRSEMNVSTLELGDSALYLCASSPRRNYSNQPQHFGDGTRLSIL.

The chain uses TRBV7-7 and TRBJ1-1, with a tentative D call TRBD1 (5 bases). The germline V gene encodes CDR1 SSHAT and CDR2 FNYEAQ (reference sequence). Trimming removed 4 bases from V and 2 bases from J, with 8 bases in between. This CDR3 is built from 13 residues. CDR3 protein: CASSSRANTEAFF. CDR3 DNA sequence: TGTGCCAGCAGCTCCAGGGCCAACACTGAAGCTTTCTTT.

This clone was counted a single time. This rearrangement joins TRBV6-5 to TRBJ1-1, with D possibly TRBD1 on 6 matching bases. V was trimmed by 6 bases and J by 6 bases, leaving 17 bases between them. This CDR3 is 14 amino acids long. Germline-derived CDR1 and CDR2 are MNHEY and SVGAGI. In DNA, the CDR3 is TGTGCCAGCAGCCGGGACACATTAAGCGCTGAAGCTTTCTTT. This encodes CASSRDTLSAEAFF.

The chain uses TRBV6-1 and TRBJ2-6; D ambiguous. V was pared by 6 bases and J by 0 bases, with 9 bases between. The CDR3 runs 15 residues. The germline V gene encodes CDR1 MNHNS and CDR2 SASEGT. CDR3 in amino acids: CASREMSSGANVLTF. CDR3 nucleotide sequence: TGTGCCAGCAGGGAGATGAGCTCTGGGGCCAACGTCCTGACTTTC.

This clone showed up just a few times. In nucleotides, the CDR3 is TGTGCCAGCAGTACGGACAAGAACACTGAAGCTTTCTTT. Translation: CASSTDKNTEAFF. The chain is built from TRBV6-6 and TRBJ1-1; D possibly corresponds to TRBD1 (5 bases). Germline CDR1 MNHNY, CDR2 SVGAGI (reference sequence). This CDR3 comprises 13 residues. The V end lost 5 bases, the J end lost 1 base, and 8 bases lay between the germline ends.

The chain is built from TRBV10-3 and TRBJ1-5, with a weak D call TRBD1 (5 bases). This CDR3 spans 16 amino acids. The germline CDR1 and CDR2 sequences are ENHRY and SYGVKD. V was cut by 3 bases and J by 2 bases, with 14 bases left in between. The CDR3 coding sequence is TGTGCCATCAGTGAATTCGCGGGGGAAGGCAATCAGCCCCAGCATTTT. Translated: CAISEFAGEGNQPQHF.

The V call is TRBV7-8, the J call TRBJ2-7; 7 bases match TRBD1. Per the germline V gene, CDR1 is SGHVS and CDR2 is FQNEAQ. V shed 5 bases, J shed 6 bases, and the junction held 16 bases outside the gene matches. This CDR3 is built from 16 residues. The CDR3: CASSHALKTDRVEQYF. The CDR3 DNA follows: TGTGCCAGCAGCCACGCGCTGAAGACCGACAGGGTCGAGCAGTACTTC.

The V gene is TRBV7-9, the J gene TRBJ2-1; possible D gene TRBD2, 6 bases. Germline CDR1 is SEHNR and CDR2 is FQNEAQ (reference sequence). Trimming left V 5 bases short and J 7 bases short, with 15 bases between. There are 14 residues in the CDR3. The CDR3 sequence: CASSMAGTSNEQFF. CDR3 coding DNA: TGTGCCAGCAGCATGGCCGGGACTTCGAATGAGCAGTTCTTC.

The rearrangement links TRBV13 to TRBJ2-7; TRBD2 aligns across 8 bases. The CDR3 has 16 amino acids. Unmatched junction bases numbered 14, after V lost 5 bases and J lost 5 bases. CDR1 and CDR2 from the germline V gene are PRHDT and FYEKMQ (reference sequence). CDR3 amino acids: CASSPQGGRSLDEQYF. In nucleotides, the CDR3 is TGTGCCAGCAGCCCCCAAGGCGGGAGGTCCCTCGACGAGCAGTACTTC.

The chain carries TRBV5-1 and TRBJ2-7; D perhaps matches TRBD1 (5 bases). The V end lost 6 bases, the J end lost 6 bases, and 19 bases lay between the germline ends. There are 14 residues in the CDR3. Germline V gene sequence: CDR1 SGHRS, CDR2 YFSETQ. The chain's CDR3 is CASKGSLDLSEQYF. CDR3 sequence (DNA): TGCGCCAGCAAGGGGTCGCTAGATCTATCCGAGCAGTACTTC.

A single count supports this clone. V and J are TRBV7-3 and TRBJ1-2; a weak D match, TRBD1 (5 bases). V shed 5 bases and J shed 4 bases, with 20 bases lying between them. Germline V gene sequence: CDR1 SGHTA, CDR2 FQGTGA. The CDR3 is made up of 16 amino acids. CDR3 residues: CASSPPGGVEAYGYTF. For the CDR3, the DNA is TGTGCCAGCAGCCCACCGGGAGGGGTTGAAGCCTATGGCTACACCTTC.

This clone was recorded once. V is TRBV5-6 and J is TRBJ2-1; 7 bases are shared with TRBD2. This CDR3 spans 14 amino acids. J lost 2 bases, V lost 7 bases, and 6 bases had no gene match. The V gene's germline CDR1 is SGHDT and CDR2 YYEEEE. CDR3 bases: TGTGCCAGCGCTCTACGGGGGGCCTACAATGAGCAGTTCTTC. Protein: CASALRGAYNEQFF.

This sequence joins TRBV7-3 and TRBJ2-2, with TRBD1 identical over 8 bases. This CDR3 region has 15 residues. V dropped 6 bases and J dropped 1; count of bases not matched to a gene: 4. Germline V CDR1 and CDR2: SGHTA, FQGTGA. As DNA, the CDR3 is TGTGCCAGCAGGCCCGGGACAGGGAACACCGGGGAGCTGTTTTTT. Translation: CASRPGTGNTGELFF.

This clone has more than one count but fewer than ten. The V call is TRBV21-1, the J call TRBJ2-7; TRBD1 is taken as the D call from the table, unchecked against the DNA. TRBV21-1 has pseudogene status. The CDR3 consists of 13 residues. In nucleotides, the CDR3 is TGTGCCAGCAGCAATCATCAGGGCCACGAGCAGTACTTC. As protein: CASSNHQGHEQYF.

The rearrangement links TRBV7-2 to TRBJ1-5; maybe TRBD1 (6 bases). CDR3 length: 14 residues. Trimming removed 7 bases at V and 4 bases at J, with 14 bases between. Germline V gene sequence: CDR1 SGHTA, CDR2 FQGNSA. The CDR3 sequence: CASTIGRGNQPQHF. CDR3 in DNA: TGTGCCAGCACGATCGGAAGGGGGAATCAGCCCCAGCATTTT.

V usage is TRBV19 and J usage is TRBJ1-5; unclear D gene. The CDR3 length is 15 residues. V was cut by 5 bases and J by 7 bases, with 18 bases left in between. Per the germline V gene, CDR1 is LNHDA and CDR2 is SQIVND (reference sequence). The CDR3 region has the DNA TGTGCCAGTAGTTCTCCGGGCCTCGGGAGGCAGCCCCAGCATTTT. It translates to CASSSPGLGRQPQHF.